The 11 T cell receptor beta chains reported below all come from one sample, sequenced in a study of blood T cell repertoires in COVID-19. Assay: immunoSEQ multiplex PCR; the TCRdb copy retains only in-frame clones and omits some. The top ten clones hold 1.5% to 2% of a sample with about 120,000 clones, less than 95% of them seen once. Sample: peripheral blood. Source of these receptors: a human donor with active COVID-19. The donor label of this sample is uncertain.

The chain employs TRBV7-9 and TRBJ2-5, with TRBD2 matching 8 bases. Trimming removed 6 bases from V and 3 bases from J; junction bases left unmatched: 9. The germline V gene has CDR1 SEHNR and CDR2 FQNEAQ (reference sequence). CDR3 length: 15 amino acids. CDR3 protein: CASREDVAGKETQYF. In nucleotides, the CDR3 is TGTGCCAGCAGAGAAGACGTAGCGGGGAAAGAGACCCAGTACTTC.

The CDR3 loop reads CASSAGSYVVEQYF. DNA for the CDR3: TGTGCCAGCAGCGCTGGTTCCTACGTCGTCGAGCAGTACTTC. The chain carries TRBV5-5 and TRBJ2-7; D unresolved. The CDR3 is 14 residues long. Germline CDR1 is SGHKS and CDR2 is YYEKEE (reference sequence). Between the trimmed V and J ends, which lost 4 bases and 6 bases, there was a span of 17 bases. Filled out from reference TRBV5-5 and TRBJ2-7, the complete variable domain reads DAGVTQSPTHLIKTRGQQVTLRCSPISGHKSVSWYQQVLGQGPQFIFQYYEKEERGRGNFPDRFSARQFPNYSSELNVNALLLGDSALYLCASSAGSYVVEQYFGPGTRLTVT.

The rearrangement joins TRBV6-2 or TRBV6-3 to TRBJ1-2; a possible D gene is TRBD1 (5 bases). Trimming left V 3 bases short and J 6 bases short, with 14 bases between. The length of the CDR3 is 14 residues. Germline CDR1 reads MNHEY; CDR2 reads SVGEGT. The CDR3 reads CASSYYPQGDGYTF. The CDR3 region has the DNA TGTGCCAGCAGTTATTATCCGCAGGGTGATGGCTACACCTTC.

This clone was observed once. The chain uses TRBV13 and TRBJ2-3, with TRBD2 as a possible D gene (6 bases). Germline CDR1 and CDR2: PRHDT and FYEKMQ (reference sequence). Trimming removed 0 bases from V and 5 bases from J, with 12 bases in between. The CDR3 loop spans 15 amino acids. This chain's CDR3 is CASSLGGRGGDTQYF. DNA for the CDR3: TGTGCCAGCAGCTTAGGGGGGCGGGGTGGAGATACGCAGTATTTT.

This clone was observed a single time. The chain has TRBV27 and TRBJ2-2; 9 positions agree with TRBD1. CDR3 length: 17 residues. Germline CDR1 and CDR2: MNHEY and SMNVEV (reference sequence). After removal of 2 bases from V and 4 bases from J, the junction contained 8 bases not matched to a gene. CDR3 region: CASSLGLQGAGTGELFF. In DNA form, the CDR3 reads TGTGCCAGCAGTTTAGGTCTACAGGGGGCAGGCACCGGGGAGCTGTTTTTT.

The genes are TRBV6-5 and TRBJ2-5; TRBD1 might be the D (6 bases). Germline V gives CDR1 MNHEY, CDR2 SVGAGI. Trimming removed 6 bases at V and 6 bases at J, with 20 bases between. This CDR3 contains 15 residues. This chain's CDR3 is CASRSQGGEHKTQYF. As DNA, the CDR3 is TGTGCCAGCAGATCACAGGGCGGTGAGCATAAGACCCAGTACTTC.

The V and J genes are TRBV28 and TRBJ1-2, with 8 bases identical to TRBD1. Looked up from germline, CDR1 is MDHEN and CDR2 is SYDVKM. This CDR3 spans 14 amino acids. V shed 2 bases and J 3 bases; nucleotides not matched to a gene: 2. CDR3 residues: CASSLPGGHYGYTF. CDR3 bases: TGTGCCAGCAGTTTACCAGGGGGCCACTATGGCTACACCTTC.

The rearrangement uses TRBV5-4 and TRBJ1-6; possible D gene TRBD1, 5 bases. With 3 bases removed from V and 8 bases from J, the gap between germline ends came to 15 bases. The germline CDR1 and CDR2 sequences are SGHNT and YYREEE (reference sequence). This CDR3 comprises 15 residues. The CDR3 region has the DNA TGTGCCAGCAGCTCCGGGGGGGTTCGGGATTCACCCCTCCACTTT. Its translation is CASSSGGVRDSPLHF.

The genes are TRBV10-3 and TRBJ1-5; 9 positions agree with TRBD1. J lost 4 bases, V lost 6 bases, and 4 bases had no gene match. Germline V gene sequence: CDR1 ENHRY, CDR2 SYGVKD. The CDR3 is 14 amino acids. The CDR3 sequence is CAISQGQGNQPQHF. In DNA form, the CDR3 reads TGTGCCATCAGCCAAGGACAGGGGAATCAGCCCCAGCATTTT.

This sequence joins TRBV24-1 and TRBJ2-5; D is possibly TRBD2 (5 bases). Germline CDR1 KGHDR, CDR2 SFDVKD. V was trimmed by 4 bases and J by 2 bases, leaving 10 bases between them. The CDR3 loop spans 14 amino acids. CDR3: CATSESPGQETQYF. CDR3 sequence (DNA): TGTGCCACCAGTGAGTCCCCGGGGCAAGAGACCCAGTACTTC.

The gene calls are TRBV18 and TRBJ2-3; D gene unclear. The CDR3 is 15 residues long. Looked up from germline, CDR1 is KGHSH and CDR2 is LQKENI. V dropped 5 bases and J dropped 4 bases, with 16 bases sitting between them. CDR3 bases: TGTGCCAGCTCATCTGGCCCCTCCCCCCCAGATACGCAGTATTTT. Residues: CASSSGPSPPDTQYF. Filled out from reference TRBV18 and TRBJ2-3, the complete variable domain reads NAGVMQNPRHLVRRRGQEARLRCSPMKGHSHVYWYRQLPEEGLKFMVYLQKENIIDESGMPKERFSAEFPKEGPSILRIQQVVRGDSAAYFCASSSGPSPPDTQYFGPGTRLTVL.